This TCR beta chain comes out of a study of cytomegalovirus exposure and HLA in healthy donors (TCRdb year 2017). For the study in its entirety: According to an earlier analysis of a few hundred of the donors, 150 million to 200 million T cells yielded 117 million unique TCR beta sequences and approximately 280 Gb of sequence data. A separate validation cohort of over a hundred different subjects was used in addition to the 666-subject first cohort. A later genetic analysis used genome-wide SNP genotypes for 398 of the 666 donors, treating that subset as a discovery cohort. The aim of the study was to test whether cataloging public T cell receptors could identify signatures of past pathogen exposure. Roughly 5 DR-DQ haplotypes were handled as single units for association and clustering, since linkage in the cohort was strong. Among roughly 400 genotyped donors of the cohort, an average of around 240,000 unique TCR beta nucleotide sequences were sequenced per donor, approximately 20% of them non-productive. To predict cytomegalovirus infection status, the study brought together high-throughput TCR immunosequencing, statistical association of individual TCRs with disease status, and machine learning. Using immunosequencing, the study profiled T cell repertoires from 640 or so subjects and related those repertoires to cytomegalovirus serostatus. Alongside the repertoire data, information on donor age, sex, ethnicity and CMV serostatus was compiled. Class I and class II HLA loci were covered by the typing at four-digit resolution. The number of typed donors differed by locus: about 629-640 for A, B, C, DRB1 and DQB1; about 520 for DQA1; 600 to 610 for DPA1; and 400 to 480 for DPB1. Rather than drawing on any new phenotypic data, the later analysis identified candidate immune exposures from TCR beta sequences and the way those sequences occurred across donors. To study patterns of TCR occurrence, a later analysis re-analyzed previously published TCR beta repertoires from 600 to 750 donors and added high-resolution HLA genotyping. An early release that covered several hundred HLA-typed donors contained approximately 300 gigabases of sequencing data and tens of millions of unique TCR sequences. An earlier analysis of some 600 of the donors applied high-throughput TCR beta sequencing to assess whether each TCR beta V gene segment acted as functional or pseudogenic. Every discovery cohort repertoire had been produced on one sequencing platform. The genetic ancestry cluster associated with self-reported Caucasian donors included 81% of the approximately 430 genotyped donors.

The cohort consisted of 666 healthy bone marrow donors. At the time of sampling, all cohort members were nominally healthy, though unrecorded immune exposures were likely present. The donor tested CMV seronegative, placing the donor among the 350 to 400 seronegative members of the cohort. A peripheral blood sample was provided by each donor, and peripheral blood mononuclear cells were used for TCR beta sequencing. Genomic DNA extraction from the blood cell samples was performed with the Qiagen DNeasy Blood Extraction Kit. The method behind the library was the immunoSEQ multiplex PCR assay. For the multiplex PCR, a mixture combining 60 forward primers for TCR Vbeta segments and 13 reverse primers for TCR Jbeta segments was used. Amplification of the CDR3 region of rearranged TCR beta genes was performed with a multiplex PCR assay on genomic DNA. The Illumina HiSeq System was used to sequence the amplified TCR beta libraries as 87-base-pair reads. The paper's data handling went like this. In a later analysis, some 80 million unique TCR beta chains were counted across the approximately 670 repertoires, and roughly 11 million of these chains were shared by at least two donors. Raw reads were error-corrected and collapsed into unique sequences with a nearest-neighbor algorithm that merged closely related sequences to remove PCR and sequencing errors. V, D and J gene segments were assigned by aligning CDR3 sequences to IMGT reference sequences. For a sequence to be retained, at least a six-nucleotide match to both a V gene segment and a J gene segment was required. Rearrangements were classified as productive when the CDR3 lacked stop codons and remained in frame with V and J, and all other rearrangements were classified as non-productive. Following IMGT convention, CDR3 was defined as the stretch from the second conserved V-encoded cysteine to the conserved J-encoded phenylalanine. The earlier analysis of fewer than 700 of the donors excluded sequences that lacked an unambiguous match to a single V gene segment. In an earlier analysis of some 590 of the donors, a V segment was called functional when productive rearrangements were above 56.7%, and segregating when the standard deviation between donors exceeded 5%. A statistical classification framework was built to diagnose cytomegalovirus status from the catalog of TCR beta chain sequences. In a later analysis, V and J genes were assigned by comparing TCR nucleotide sequences against IMGT/GENE-DB human TR gene sequences. Using the TCRdist pipeline, a later analysis assigned CDR3 sequences along with most-parsimonious VDJ recombination scenarios. In a later analysis, each TCR beta chain was defined by its CDR3 amino acid sequence together with its V-gene family, and reads without a unique V-gene family were excluded. In a later analysis, a few hundred highly shared, low-generation-probability nucleotide sequences were removed to address suspected cross-contamination and a sequencing artifact. A later analysis calculated a clonal expansion index for each public chain from normalized within-repertoire ranks of inferred template counts. In a later analysis, generation probabilities were computed using a VDJ recombination model fitted to out-of-frame rearrangements, and the results were checked against IGoR. In a later analysis, hypergeometric tests were used to score TCR-TCR, TCR-HLA and TCR-CMV co-occurrence, with a repertoire-size bias correction applied to TCR pairs. A later analysis estimated false discovery rates by permuting HLA or CMV assignments 20 times. In a later analysis, co-occurring TCRs were grouped using DBSCAN, with TCRdist sequence similarity added in when clustering inside HLA-allele-positive subsets. Co-occurrence clustering excluded repertoires with fewer than 30,000 or more than 120,000 public chains, plus five with anomalous nucleotide sharing. This immuneACCESS table, as held by TCRdb, lists in-frame sequences with V and J called but not all clones. Of the missing ones, under half trace to an unresolved V gene in checked studies; the others have no known cause. From that table come the V and J calls and clone size; the DNA was used to work out D and trimming. This sample has about 200,000 clones in its table, and about 75% of those were observed once. The top ten constitute approximately 1.8% of the sample.

The CDR3 contains 17 residues, cysteine and phenylalanine counted. Only CDR3 DNA is held: 51 bases, read in frame from base 1. CDR1 and CDR2 are read off the germline V gene (reference sequence) as PRHDT and FYEKMQ. V is cut back by 5 bases and J by 3 bases, with 15 bases in the junction unmatched. The investigation overall reported the following: The cohort was sequenced for TCR beta chains only, and without alpha or paired-chain data the features that could be detected were limited. CMV serostatus was the only immune exposure information available for the cohort. A later genetic analysis associated a missense DCLRE1C variant with V-gene and J-gene trimming of TCR beta chains, and an independent cohort replicated the association. According to a later analysis, parvovirus B19, influenza, CMV and Epstein-Barr virus appeared linked to several top co-occurrence clusters. Sequencing depth was assumed to be roughly uniform across donors in the presence/absence analyses, though that assumption may not hold. Correlated functional status among segregating V segments might reflect linkage disequilibrium, but an unknown experimental factor could not be ruled out. The classifier was reported to diagnose cytomegalovirus status with high specificity and sensitivity in both the original cohort and the validation cohort. The study gave a list of under 200 TCR beta chains associated with cytomegalovirus. According to a later analysis, most CMV-associated TCR beta chains appeared to be HLA-restricted, and the HLA associations seemed to be driven largely by CMV exposure. The authors suggested that the approach could potentially be extended to other disease states and immunological phenotypes. Because the 87-base-pair reads could not distinguish some IMGT-functional V segments, including TRBV6-2 and TRBV6-3, those segments were excluded. Because counts were too low, about 18 rarely observed V segments, including chromosome 9 orphons, were excluded from the earlier analysis of 587 of the donors. Most TCR sequences were seen in very few donors, while some public TCRs were found in many individuals. In a later analysis, the rate of TCR association differed among HLA loci, with DRB1 alleles having the most associated TCRs and HLA-C alleles having the fewest. Because some donors lacked HLA typing at each locus, the association tests relied only on the typed subset. In a later genetic analysis, fewer N-insertions in productive TCRs were reported among donors in an Asian-associated ancestry cluster than the approximately 670-donor mean. In an earlier analysis of about 550 of the donors, most TCR beta V segments were observed in productive rearrangements about 87% or about 30% of the time, broadly matching IMGT annotations. A further reported finding was that TCR beta sequences accurately predicted the HLA-A and HLA-B alleles for most subjects in the first cohort. Strong co-occurrence of HLA alleles, especially DR and DQ, made assigning TCR associations to individual alleles difficult. A few of the identified cytomegalovirus-associated TCR beta chains were confirmed in vitro to be specific for cytomegalovirus antigens. The sequencing pipeline was judged likely to have produced a cluster of highly shared sequence variants as a technical artifact. Specific HLA alleles were associated with 18,000 or so TCR beta sequences at a false discovery rate of 0.05 in a later analysis. In a later analysis, HLA-associated TCR beta chains showed more clonal expansion and lower generation probabilities than non-associated chains that were equally common.

This clone has just one count. It lacks a known antigen. Base qualities are missing; no much larger clone stands one base away. The TCR was taken from a male donor in good health and CMV-seronegative. Material for sequencing was PBMCs. The sequence is built from TRBV13 and TRBJ2-7; 8 central nucleotides agree with TRBD2. The CDR3: CASSLPLSGTTGYEQYF. The DNA is TGTGCCAGCAGCCTTCCTCTTAGCGGGACAACAGGCTACGAGCAGTACTTC.